The present T cell receptor (beta chain) was sequenced within a study of blood T cell repertoires in COVID-19. The study counted Cohort 3 donors as recovered given two negative PCRs, clearance, or symptom resolution. Original data processing: Scientists estimated how many nucleated cells there were by amplifying reference gene primers. The table came from immunoSEQ multiplex PCR; TCRdb's copy has only in-frame clones and leaves some out. V, J and clone size were drawn from that table, and D and trimming were deduced from the DNA. Of some 330,000 clones in the sample, 88% were seen once. Germline values: CDR1 SGHRS, CDR2 YFSETQ. The CDR3 contains 13 residues. Trimming took 7 bases from V and 5 from J, leaving 16 bases between them.

The sample comprised PBMCs or T cells enriched from blood (not recorded which). This clonotype originated in a man aged 25 to 40 who had recovered from COVID-19. The genes are TRBV5-1 and TRBJ2-7; tentatively, D is TRBD1 (5 bases). CDR3: CASQDSGTHEQYF. The CDR3 region has the DNA TGCGCCAGCCAAGACAGTGGTACCCACGAGCAGTACTTC.